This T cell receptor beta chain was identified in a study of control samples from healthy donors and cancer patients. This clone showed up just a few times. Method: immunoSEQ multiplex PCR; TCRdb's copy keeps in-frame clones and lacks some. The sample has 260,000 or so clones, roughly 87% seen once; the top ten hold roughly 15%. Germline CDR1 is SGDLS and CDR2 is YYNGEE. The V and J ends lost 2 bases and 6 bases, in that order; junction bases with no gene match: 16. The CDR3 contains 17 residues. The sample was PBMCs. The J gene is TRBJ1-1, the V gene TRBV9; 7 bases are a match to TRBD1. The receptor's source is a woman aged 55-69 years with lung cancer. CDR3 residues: CASSVGQNRGLKAEAFF. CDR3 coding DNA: TGTGCCAGCAGCGTGGGACAAAACAGGGGATTAAAGGCTGAAGCTTTCTTT.